Listed below are T cell receptor beta chains from one sample, sequenced in a study of cytomegalovirus exposure and HLA in healthy donors. Only in-frame clones appear in the TCRdb table, and some are missing; sequencing was by immunoSEQ multiplex PCR. The sample includes roughly 120,000 clones, around 74% of them seen just once. Material for sequencing was PBMCs. These receptors all come from a woman between 45 and 65 years old in good health and CMV-seropositive. Both conserved end residues are part of each CDR3. A D gene is named only where the DNA matches it firmly. Not all rows give a size; the values are once, few, many and, for expanded clones, a class.

>-|TRBV7-8|15|-|TRBJ2-2
CASSFAGVNTGELFF
TGTGCCAGCAGCTTTGCAGGGGTGAACACCGGGGAGCTGTTTTTT
>-|TRBV11-2|16|-|TRBJ2-1
CASSFLVLRGYNEQFF
TGTGCCAGCAGCTTCCTAGTACTCCGAGGTTACAATGAGCAGTTCTTC
>-|TRBV7-8|15|-|TRBJ1-3
CASSLQGGNGNTIYF
TGTGCCAGCAGCCTACAGGGTGGTAATGGAAACACCATATATTTT
>-|TRBV11-1|15|-|TRBJ2-7
CASSLGQSTGYEQYF
TGTGCCAGCAGCTTAGGACAGAGCACGGGCTACGAGCAGTACTTC
>-|TRBV27|11|-|TRBJ2-1
CAIQGGNEQLF
TGTGCCATCCAGGGGGGCAATGAGCAGCTCTTC
>few|TRBV6-5|13|-|TRBJ1-5
CASSATGNQPQHF
TGTGCCAGCAGTGCAACAGGGAATCAGCCCCAGCATTTT
>-|TRBV18|17|-|TRBJ1-5
CASSPQFLGTGHQPQHF
TGTGCCAGCTCACCACAATTCCTCGGGACTGGACATCAGCCCCAGCATTTT
>once|TRBV27|15|TRBD1|TRBJ2-5
CASRTLTGAQETQYF
TGTGCCAGCAGAACGTTAACAGGGGCGCAAGAGACCCAGTACTTC
>-|TRBV11-2|13|-|TRBJ2-7
CASSRDNSYEQYF
TGTGCCAGCAGCCGGGACAACTCCTACGAGCAGTACTTC
>-|TRBV6-6|14|-|TRBJ1-3
CASSYNTPGNTIYF
TGTGCCAGCAGTTATAACACCCCTGGAAACACCATATATTTT
>-|TRBV19|15|TRBD1|TRBJ2-3
CASSLPGQPLDTQYF
TGTGCCAGTAGTCTGCCGGGACAGCCTCTCGATACGCAGTATTTT
>-|TRBV7-9|17|-|TRBJ1-5
CASSLGFRGQRNQPQHF
TGTGCCAGCAGCTTAGGGTTTAGAGGACAGAGGAATCAGCCCCAGCATTTT
>few|TRBV7-2|15|-|TRBJ1-4
CASSLGGRTGEKLFF
TGTGCCAGCAGCTTAGGTGGGAGAACGGGTGAAAAACTGTTTTTT
>-|TRBV27|14|-|TRBJ2-7
CASSLRALAYEQYF
TGTGCCAGCAGTTTGAGGGCCCTCGCTTACGAGCAGTACTTC
>-|TRBV28|15|TRBD1|TRBJ2-3
CASSLPTGLTDTQYF
TGTGCCAGCAGCCTTCCGACAGGGCTCACAGATACGCAGTATTTT
>-|TRBV9|14|TRBD1|TRBJ1-2
CASSVRDRAYGYTF
TGTGCCAGCAGCGTCCGGGACAGAGCTTATGGCTACACCTTC
>-|TRBV4-1|18|TRBD1|TRBJ2-2
CASSPQGNRGRLPGELFF
TGCGCCAGCAGCCCACAAGGGAACAGGGGGCGCTTGCCCGGGGAGCTGTTTTTT
>-|TRBV2|16|-|TRBJ1-6
CASSDRGNTYNSPLHF
TGTGCCAGCAGTGACAGGGGTAACACCTATAATTCACCCCTCCACTTT
>once|TRBV19|13|-|TRBJ1-2
CASSIPGNYGYTF
TGTGCCAGTAGTATACCAGGAAACTATGGCTACACCTTC
>-|TRBV7-2|15|TRBD1|TRBJ2-1
CASSPTQGAFNEQFF
TGTGCCAGCAGCCCGACACAGGGGGCCTTCAATGAGCAGTTCTTC
>-|TRBV4-3|16|TRBD1|TRBJ2-1
CASSQDFGTGGNEQFF
TGCGCCAGCAGCCAAGATTTCGGGACAGGGGGCAATGAGCAGTTCTTC
>once|TRBV27|14|TRBD1|TRBJ2-5
CASRKQGYQETQYF
TGTGCCAGCAGGAAACAGGGGTACCAAGAGACCCAGTACTTC
>-|TRBV5-1|17|TRBD2|TRBJ2-5
CASSLAAGAGGQETQYF
TGCGCCAGCAGCTTGGCCGCGGGAGCGGGGGGCCAAGAGACCCAGTACTTC
>-|TRBV11-3|15|TRBD1|TRBJ2-1
CASSFRGGQGYEQFF
TGTGCCAGCAGCTTCCGAGGAGGACAGGGATATGAGCAGTTCTTC
>-|TRBV28|18|TRBD1|TRBJ1-5
CASSLFPRDRGSNQPQHF
TGTGCCAGCAGTTTATTTCCCCGGGACAGGGGGAGCAATCAGCCCCAGCATTTT
>-|TRBV28|14|-|TRBJ2-7
CASSSGQGRYEQYF
TGTGCCAGCAGTTCCGGGCAGGGGCGGTACGAGCAGTACTTC
>-|TRBV19|19|TRBD2|TRBJ2-7
CASSIGPAGLAGGLYEQYF
TGTGCCAGTAGTATTGGCCCCGCGGGACTAGCGGGGGGGCTGTACGAGCAGTACTTC
>-|TRBV6-6|14|TRBD1|TRBJ2-5
CASLGRGHQETQYF
TGTGCCAGCTTGGGCAGGGGGCACCAAGAGACCCAGTACTTC
>-|TRBV5-1|17|TRBD2|TRBJ2-5
CASSIGLAGGGQETQYF
TGCGCCAGCAGCATAGGACTAGCGGGGGGGGGACAAGAGACCCAGTACTTC
>-|TRBV14|14|TRBD2|TRBJ2-7
CASSQFAGGREQYF
TGTGCCAGCAGCCAGTTCGCGGGGGGAAGGGAGCAGTACTTC
>-|TRBV5-3|16|-|TRBJ1-5
CARSALLRGVGQPQHF
TGTGCCAGAAGCGCTCTCTTGCGGGGCGTCGGGCAGCCCCAGCATTTT
>-|TRBV6-6|14|TRBD1|TRBJ2-7
CASSALDRAHEQYF
TGTGCCAGCAGTGCCCTGGACAGGGCCCACGAGCAGTACTTC
>-|TRBV27|15|-|TRBJ2-3
CASSSRGGGGRKQYF
TGTGCCAGCAGTTCCCGCGGGGGAGGGGGGCGTAAGCAATATTTT
>few|TRBV27|14|-|TRBJ2-2
CASSLEGYRGELFF
TGTGCCAGCAGTTTAGAAGGGTACAGGGGGGAGCTGTTTTTT
>-|TRBV4-2|17|-|TRBJ2-7
CASSQFAYGGGSYEQYF
TGTGCCAGCAGCCAATTTGCGTACGGGGGTGGGAGTTACGAGCAGTACTTC
>few|TRBV19|12|TRBD1|TRBJ2-7
CASGQGNYEQYF
TGTGCCAGTGGACAGGGGAACTACGAGCAGTACTTC
>few|TRBV11-2|15|-|TRBJ1-6
CASSLRGSENSPLHF
TGTGCCAGCAGCTTAAGGGGGTCAGAGAATTCACCCCTCCACTTT
>-|TRBV7-9|16|TRBD2|TRBJ2-1
CASAEFRDYPRNEQFF
TGTGCCAGCGCCGAATTCCGGGACTACCCAAGGAATGAGCAGTTCTTC
>-|TRBV21-1|16|-|TRBJ1-2
CASSKDRGQGVDGYTF
TGTGCCAGCAGCAAAGATCGGGGACAGGGGGTTGATGGCTACACCTTC
>-|TRBV5-4|13|-|TRBJ1-2
CASSLAQSYGYTF
TGTGCCAGCAGCTTGGCACAGTCCTATGGCTACACCTTC
>few|TRBV4-2|17|-|TRBJ1-3
CASSQVTGRGSGNTIYF
TGTGCCAGCAGCCAAGTAACAGGGAGGGGATCTGGAAACACCATATATTTT
>-|TRBV11-2|15|TRBD1|TRBJ2-1
CASSFPGGAYNEQFF
TGTGCCAGCAGCTTCCCAGGGGGCGCCTACAATGAGCAGTTCTTC
>few|TRBV4-2|16|-|TRBJ1-2
CASSQAPGQRTVLRTF
TGTGCCAGCAGCCAAGCACCGGGACAACGAACGGTTCTAAGGACCTTC
>-|TRBV5-1|13|-|TRBJ2-3
CASSPRGGDTQYF
TGCGCCAGCAGCCCAAGGGGCGGAGATACGCAGTATTTT
>-|TRBV19|19|TRBD1|TRBJ1-5
CASSIWTGVTSNSNQPQHF
TGTGCCAGTAGTATTTGGACAGGGGTCACTTCAAATAGCAATCAGCCCCAGCATTTT
>few|TRBV7-3|14|-|TRBJ1-1
CASSPGHIGTEAFF
TGTGCCAGCAGCCCCGGACATATCGGGACTGAAGCTTTCTTT
>few|TRBV27|13|-|TRBJ2-7
CASGKQGPYEQYF
TGTGCCAGCGGGAAACAGGGCCCCTACGAGCAGTACTTC
>-|TRBV5-6|14|TRBD1|TRBJ2-7
CASSQWDRGYEQYF
TGTGCCAGCAGCCAGTGGGACAGAGGCTACGAGCAGTACTTC
>-|TRBV2|14|-|TRBJ2-7
CASMTGPGGHEQYF
TGTGCCAGCATGACTGGCCCGGGGGGCCACGAGCAGTACTTC